These T cell receptor beta chains were read from a single sample in a study of T cells in tumors after PD-1 blockade. Generated by immunoSEQ multiplex PCR, the TCRdb table keeps only in-frame clones and is missing some. This sample has fewer than 55,000 clones, with 81% found just once. This specimen was PBMCs, taken before anti-PD-1 treatment. The receptors come from a human donor with basal cell carcinoma. Each CDR3 is given with its conserved first and last residue. Fields, in order: D gene, clone size, J gene, V gene, CDR3 DNA, CDR3 protein. The D gene is left open where the match is weak. Only part of the rows carry a size: once, few, many, or a class if the clone is expanded.

>TRBD1|NA|TRBJ1-4|TRBV5-8
TGTGCCAGCAGCTTGGCAGGGGGGAATGAAAAACTGTTTTTT
CASSLAGGNEKLFF
>NA|NA|TRBJ1-3|TRBV10-3
TGTGCCACCCGGACAGCCGAACAGCGCGCTGGAAACACCATATATTTT
CATRTAEQRAGNTIYF
>NA|NA|TRBJ2-1|TRBV7-9
TGTGCCAGCTCCAGGGATAACAATGAGCAGTTCTTC
CASSRDNNEQFF
>TRBD1|NA|TRBJ2-5|TRBV5-6
TGTGCCAGCAGTTTTACCGGGACAGGGGGTTATCTGAGCGGGACCCAGTACTTC
CASSFTGTGGYLSGTQYF
>TRBD1|NA|TRBJ2-1|TRBV7-2
TGTGCCAGCAGCTTAAGGGACAGCAATGAGCAGTTCTTC
CASSLRDSNEQFF
>NA|NA|TRBJ2-3|TRBV19
TGTGCCAGTAGTCTTCTCTCGGCGGGAGATACGCAGTATTTT
CASSLLSAGDTQYF
>TRBD1|NA|TRBJ2-3|TRBV5-1
TGCGCCAGCAGGTACGGGACAGGGGACACAGATACGCAGTATTTT
CASRYGTGDTDTQYF
>NA|once|TRBJ2-1|TRBV7-2
TGTGCCAGCAGCTCTGACAGGACGTGGTACAATGAGCAGTTCTTC
CASSSDRTWYNEQFF
>NA|once|TRBJ2-7|TRBV30
TGTGCCTGGAGAAGTAATCGGCTCTACGAGCAGTACTTC
CAWRSNRLYEQYF
>TRBD1|NA|TRBJ1-2|TRBV28
TGTGCCAGCAGCCCCGGGACAGATCGGGGCTATGGCTACACCTTC
CASSPGTDRGYGYTF
>TRBD2|NA|TRBJ2-7|TRBV30
TGTGCCTGGAGTGTTAGGCTAGCGGGGGGGTCCTACGAGCAGTACTTC
CAWSVRLAGGSYEQYF
>TRBD2|few|TRBJ2-5|TRBV29-1
TGCAGCGTTAAGAAAGGAGAACTGACTAGCAAAGGGACCCAGTACTTC
CSVKKGELTSKGTQYF
>TRBD2|NA|TRBJ2-2|TRBV5-6
TGTGCCAGCAGCGCATGGACTAGCGGGGGGAGCGGGGAGCTGTTTTTT
CASSAWTSGGSGELFF
>NA|NA|TRBJ2-3|TRBV6-2/TRBV6-3
TGTGCCAGCAGTTACGCGGGGTCGGATACGCAGTATTTT
CASSYAGSDTQYF
>TRBD2|NA|TRBJ2-3|TRBV18
TGTGCCAGCTCACTCGGCGGGGGGTCAGATACGCAGTATTTT
CASSLGGGSDTQYF
>TRBD1|NA|TRBJ1-1|TRBV19
TGTGCCAGTAGTATAGTGGGACAGGGGAACACTGAAGCTTTCTTT
CASSIVGQGNTEAFF
>TRBD1|NA|TRBJ1-5|TRBV5-6
TGTGCCAGCAGCTACAGGGGCCAGCCCCAGCATTTT
CASSYRGQPQHF
>NA|NA|TRBJ2-4|TRBV28
TGTGCCAGCATCTCCGGGACGGCAGCCAAAAACATTCAGTACTTC
CASISGTAAKNIQYF
>NA|NA|TRBJ2-2|TRBV5-1
TGCGCCAGCAGCCTCGACACATACACCGGGGAGCTGTTTTTT
CASSLDTYTGELFF
>NA|NA|TRBJ2-7|TRBV7-2
TGTGCCAGCAGCCCCTTCGCCCCTTTGGCTGGGGACTACGAGCAGTACTTC
CASSPFAPLAGDYEQYF
>TRBD2|NA|TRBJ2-5|TRBV29-1
TGCAGCGTTGCAGCGGGGGGAGAGACCCAGTACTTC
CSVAAGGETQYF
>NA|once|TRBJ1-1|TRBV5-1
TGCGCCAGCAGCTTGTACAGTGGGATGAACACTGAAGCTTTCTTT
CASSLYSGMNTEAFF
>NA|NA|TRBJ2-7|TRBV19
TGTGCCAGTAGTATTACCGCCGGGAGTCCTGCGCAGTACTTC
CASSITAGSPAQYF
>NA|NA|TRBJ1-1|TRBV30
TGTGCCTGGAGTGACTCTCCGGTGGGGGTTGAAGCTTTCTTT
CAWSDSPVGVEAFF
>NA|NA|TRBJ2-6|TRBV27
TGTGCCAGCAGAAGACAGTTTAGGTCCCCTGGGGCCAACGTCCTGACTTTC
CASRRQFRSPGANVLTF
>NA|NA|TRBJ2-7|TRBV7-9
TGTGCCAGCAGCTCTAACCAGGGGTACGAGCAGTACTTC
CASSSNQGYEQYF
>NA|NA|TRBJ2-5|TRBV7-2
TGTGCCAGCAGCTCAGGGATACAGGAGACCCAGTACTTC
CASSSGIQETQYF
>TRBD1|NA|TRBJ1-1|TRBV7-9
TGTGCCAGCAGCTTCGGACAGGGTGGGAACACTGAAGCTTTCTTT
CASSFGQGGNTEAFF
>NA|once|TRBJ2-5|TRBV4-1
TGCGCCAGCAGCCACCCGGGACACCAAGAGACCCAGTACTTC
CASSHPGHQETQYF
>NA|NA|TRBJ1-1|TRBV29-1
TGCAGCGTTGCACCAAGCCCTCTTCTAGCTTTCTTT
CSVAPSPLLAFF
>TRBD1|NA|TRBJ1-1|TRBV19
TGTGCCAGTATACGGGGCAGGGGGCGATTCACTGAAGCTTTCTTT
CASIRGRGRFTEAFF
>TRBD2|NA|TRBJ2-7|TRBV10-3
TGTGCCATCAGTGGGACTAGCGGGGGGACCTACGAGCAGTACTTC
CAISGTSGGTYEQYF